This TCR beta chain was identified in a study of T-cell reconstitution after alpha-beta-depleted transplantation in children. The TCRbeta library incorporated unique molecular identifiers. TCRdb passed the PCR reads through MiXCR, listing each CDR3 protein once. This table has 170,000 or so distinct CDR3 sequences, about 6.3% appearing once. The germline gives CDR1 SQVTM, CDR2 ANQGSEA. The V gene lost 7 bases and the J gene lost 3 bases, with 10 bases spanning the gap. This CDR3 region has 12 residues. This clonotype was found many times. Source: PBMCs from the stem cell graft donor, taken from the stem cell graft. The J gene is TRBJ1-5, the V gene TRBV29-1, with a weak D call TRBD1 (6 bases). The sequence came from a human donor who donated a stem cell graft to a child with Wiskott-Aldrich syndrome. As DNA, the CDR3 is TGCAGCGCAGGACAGTACAATCAGCCCCAGCATTTT. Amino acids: CSAGQYNQPQHF.